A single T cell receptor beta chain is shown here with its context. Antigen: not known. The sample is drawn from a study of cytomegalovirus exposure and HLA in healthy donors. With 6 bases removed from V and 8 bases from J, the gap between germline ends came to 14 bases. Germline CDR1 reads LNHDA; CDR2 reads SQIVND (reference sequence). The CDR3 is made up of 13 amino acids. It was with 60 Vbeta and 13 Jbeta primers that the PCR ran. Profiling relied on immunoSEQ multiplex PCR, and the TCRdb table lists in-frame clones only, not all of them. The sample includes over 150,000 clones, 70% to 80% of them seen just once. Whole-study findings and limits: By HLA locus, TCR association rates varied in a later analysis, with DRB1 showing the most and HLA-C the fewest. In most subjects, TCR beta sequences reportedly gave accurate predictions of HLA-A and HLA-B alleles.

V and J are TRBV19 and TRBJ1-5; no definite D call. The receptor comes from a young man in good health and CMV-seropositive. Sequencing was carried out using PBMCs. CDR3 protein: CASSPGFGEPQHF. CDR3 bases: TGTGCCAGTAGCCCGGGATTTGGAGAGCCCCAGCATTTT.